This is a list of T cell receptor beta chains from one sample in a study of cytomegalovirus exposure and HLA in healthy donors. Only in-frame clones appear in the TCRdb table, and some are missing; sequencing was by immunoSEQ multiplex PCR. The sample gives about 150,000 clones, nearly 10% of which show up once; 1.5% to 2% is in the top ten. The sample was PBMCs. These receptors all come from a man between 45 and 60 years old in good health and CMV-seronegative. Both conserved end residues are part of each CDR3. A D gene is named only where the DNA matches it firmly. Clone size is shown for a subset of rows, as once, few, many or a class of expanded clone.

J gene: TRBJ2-2
V gene: TRBV10-1
clone size: -
D gene: -
CDR3 protein: CASSDLQGPNTGELFF
CDR3 DNA: TGCGCCAGCAGTGACTTACAGGGTCCGAACACCGGGGAGCTGTTTTTT

J gene: TRBJ2-3
V gene: TRBV5-1
clone size: -
D gene: TRBD2
CDR3 protein: CASSAGGADTQYF
CDR3 DNA: TGCGCCAGCTCGGCGGGAGGGGCCGATACGCAGTATTTT

J gene: TRBJ2-6
V gene: TRBV6-1
clone size: -
D gene: -
CDR3 protein: CASSVLLGANVLTF
CDR3 DNA: TGTGCCAGCAGTGTCTTGTTAGGGGCCAACGTCCTGACTTTC

J gene: TRBJ2-7
V gene: TRBV11-2
clone size: -
D gene: TRBD1
CDR3 protein: CASSPRTGETYEQYF
CDR3 DNA: TGTGCCAGCAGCCCAAGGACAGGGGAAACCTACGAGCAGTACTTC

J gene: TRBJ2-2
V gene: TRBV2
clone size: -
D gene: TRBD1
CDR3 protein: CASARQGADTGELFF
CDR3 DNA: TGTGCCAGCGCCAGACAGGGGGCGGACACCGGGGAGCTGTTTTTT

J gene: TRBJ2-7
V gene: TRBV11-2
clone size: few
D gene: TRBD2
CDR3 protein: CASSPQPLQLAGEQYF
CDR3 DNA: TGTGCCAGCAGCCCGCAGCCCCTTCAACTAGCGGGTGAGCAGTACTTC

J gene: TRBJ1-6
V gene: TRBV5-1
clone size: few
D gene: -
CDR3 protein: CASQIGDGELSPLHF
CDR3 DNA: TGCGCCAGCCAGATCGGCGACGGAGAACTCTCACCCCTCCACTTT

J gene: TRBJ1-4
V gene: TRBV9
clone size: -
D gene: TRBD1
CDR3 protein: CASSAGQASEKLFF
CDR3 DNA: TGTGCCAGCAGCGCGGGACAGGCCAGTGAAAAACTGTTTTTT

J gene: TRBJ2-1
V gene: TRBV5-6
clone size: few
D gene: -
CDR3 protein: CASSSLVDTPRNEQFF
CDR3 DNA: TGTGCCAGCAGCTCGCTTGTGGACACCCCCCGGAATGAGCAGTTCTTC

J gene: TRBJ2-7
V gene: TRBV5-1
clone size: -
D gene: -
CDR3 protein: CASSLEQTYEQYF
CDR3 DNA: TGCGCCAGCAGCTTGGAACAGACCTACGAGCAGTACTTC

J gene: TRBJ2-7
V gene: TRBV18
clone size: -
D gene: TRBD2
CDR3 protein: CASSPSGRTLEQYF
CDR3 DNA: TGTGCCAGCTCTCCTAGCGGGCGGACCCTCGAGCAGTACTTC

J gene: TRBJ2-3
V gene: TRBV27
clone size: few
D gene: -
CDR3 protein: CASSYAALGRGTDTQYF
CDR3 DNA: TGTGCCAGCAGCTATGCGGCCCTTGGCCGTGGCACAGATACGCAGTATTTT

J gene: TRBJ2-3
V gene: TRBV7-8
clone size: few
D gene: -
CDR3 protein: CASSLVQGGSTDTQYF
CDR3 DNA: TGTGCCAGCAGCTTGGTACAGGGTGGGAGCACAGATACGCAGTATTTT

J gene: TRBJ1-4
V gene: TRBV5-1
clone size: few
D gene: TRBD1
CDR3 protein: CASSSGTGTVGANEKLFF
CDR3 DNA: TGCGCCAGCAGCTCTGGGACAGGGACTGTTGGTGCCAATGAAAAACTGTTTTTT

J gene: TRBJ1-4
V gene: TRBV6-1
clone size: few
D gene: TRBD1
CDR3 protein: CASSEVDRGLSNEKLFF
CDR3 DNA: TGTGCCAGCAGTGAGGTGGACAGGGGGCTCTCTAATGAAAAACTGTTTTTT

J gene: TRBJ2-3
V gene: TRBV7-3
clone size: -
D gene: TRBD1
CDR3 protein: CASSPGPGQELADTQYF
CDR3 DNA: TGTGCCAGCAGCCCGGGTCCGGGACAGGAATTGGCAGATACGCAGTATTTT

J gene: TRBJ2-1
V gene: TRBV13
clone size: few
D gene: -
CDR3 protein: CASSHRVNEQFF
CDR3 DNA: TGTGCCAGCAGCCACCGGGTAAATGAGCAGTTCTTC

J gene: TRBJ2-5
V gene: TRBV28
clone size: -
D gene: TRBD2
CDR3 protein: CASSPLGSGRAFQTQYF
CDR3 DNA: TGTGCCAGCAGTCCCCTGGGTAGCGGGAGGGCCTTCCAGACCCAGTACTTC

J gene: TRBJ1-1
V gene: TRBV29-1
clone size: few
D gene: -
CDR3 protein: CSVDGDTEAFF
CDR3 DNA: TGCAGCGTTGACGGGGACACTGAAGCTTTCTTT

J gene: TRBJ2-2
V gene: TRBV19
clone size: -
D gene: TRBD1
CDR3 protein: CASSRDRYTGELFF
CDR3 DNA: TGTGCCAGTAGTCGGGACAGGTACACCGGGGAGCTGTTTTTT

J gene: TRBJ2-7
V gene: TRBV5-1
clone size: few
D gene: -
CDR3 protein: CASSGQTASYEQYF
CDR3 DNA: TGCGCCAGCAGCGGACAGACGGCCTCCTACGAGCAGTACTTC

J gene: TRBJ1-6
V gene: TRBV9
clone size: -
D gene: -
CDR3 protein: CASSPSRGNNSPLHF
CDR3 DNA: TGTGCCAGCAGCCCCTCGAGGGGGAATAATTCACCCCTCCACTTT

J gene: TRBJ1-5
V gene: TRBV5-6
clone size: few
D gene: TRBD1
CDR3 protein: CASSYGTASNQPQHF
CDR3 DNA: TGTGCCAGCAGCTACGGGACAGCCTCAAATCAGCCCCAGCATTTT

J gene: TRBJ2-5
V gene: TRBV30
clone size: -
D gene: -
CDR3 protein: CAWRTEGAGTQYF
CDR3 DNA: TGTGCCTGGAGAACCGAAGGCGCAGGGACCCAGTACTTC

J gene: TRBJ2-1
V gene: TRBV19
clone size: few
D gene: TRBD2
CDR3 protein: CASTGTRSRSEQFF
CDR3 DNA: TGTGCCAGTACCGGGACTAGAAGTCGATCTGAGCAGTTCTTC

J gene: TRBJ1-5
V gene: TRBV5-1
clone size: few
D gene: TRBD1
CDR3 protein: CASSLGQGSNQPQHF
CDR3 DNA: TGCGCCAGCAGCTTGGGACAGGGGAGCAATCAGCCCCAGCATTTT

J gene: TRBJ2-1
V gene: TRBV10-1
clone size: -
D gene: TRBD2
CDR3 protein: CASSVGLAGGFGEQFF
CDR3 DNA: TGCGCCAGCAGTGTTGGACTAGCGGGGGGTTTTGGTGAGCAGTTCTTC

J gene: TRBJ1-1
V gene: TRBV27
clone size: few
D gene: -
CDR3 protein: CASSLSPGMNTEAFF
CDR3 DNA: TGTGCCAGCAGTTTATCTCCAGGCATGAACACTGAAGCTTTCTTT

J gene: TRBJ1-5
V gene: TRBV5-1
clone size: few
D gene: TRBD1
CDR3 protein: CASSFGQGDNQPQHF
CDR3 DNA: TGCGCCAGCAGCTTCGGACAGGGGGACAATCAGCCCCAGCATTTT

J gene: TRBJ1-2
V gene: TRBV18
clone size: few
D gene: -
CDR3 protein: CASSLIKFTGYGYTF
CDR3 DNA: TGTGCCAGCTCCCTCATAAAGTTTACAGGGTATGGCTACACCTTC

J gene: TRBJ1-2
V gene: TRBV19
clone size: few
D gene: TRBD1
CDR3 protein: CASSIQRDREDGYTF
CDR3 DNA: TGTGCCAGTAGTATCCAACGGGACAGGGAGGACGGCTACACCTTC

J gene: TRBJ1-5
V gene: TRBV19
clone size: few
D gene: TRBD1
CDR3 protein: CASRQGYQPQHF
CDR3 DNA: TGTGCCAGTAGACAGGGGTATCAGCCCCAGCATTTT

J gene: TRBJ2-7
V gene: TRBV5-1
clone size: few
D gene: -
CDR3 protein: CASSYEASGEQYF
CDR3 DNA: TGCGCCAGCAGCTATGAAGCCTCGGGGGAGCAGTACTTC

J gene: TRBJ2-1
V gene: TRBV12-5
clone size: few
D gene: -
CDR3 protein: CASGPLHGAGHNEQFF
CDR3 DNA: TGTGCTAGTGGCCCCCTCCACGGAGCCGGCCACAATGAGCAGTTCTTC

J gene: TRBJ2-3
V gene: TRBV2
clone size: -
D gene: TRBD2
CDR3 protein: CASRPSGLAGGTDTQYF
CDR3 DNA: TGTGCCAGCAGACCCTCGGGACTAGCGGGAGGTACAGATACGCAGTATTTT

J gene: TRBJ2-1
V gene: TRBV9
clone size: -
D gene: -
CDR3 protein: CASSPTSSYNEQFF
CDR3 DNA: TGTGCCAGCAGCCCAACCAGCTCCTACAATGAGCAGTTCTTC

J gene: TRBJ1-3
V gene: TRBV9
clone size: -
D gene: -
CDR3 protein: CASSETDRRSGNTIYF
CDR3 DNA: TGTGCCAGCAGCGAGACAGACCGCCGCTCTGGAAACACCATATATTTT

J gene: TRBJ2-1
V gene: TRBV10-3
clone size: -
D gene: TRBD1
CDR3 protein: CAIRGDRGESQQFF
CDR3 DNA: TGTGCCATCAGGGGGGACAGGGGGGAATCTCAGCAGTTCTTC

J gene: TRBJ1-4
V gene: TRBV7-9
clone size: few
D gene: -
CDR3 protein: CASSPGGSGEKLFF
CDR3 DNA: TGTGCCAGCAGCCCCGGGGGAAGTGGAGAAAAACTGTTTTTT

J gene: TRBJ1-6
V gene: TRBV5-1
clone size: -
D gene: -
CDR3 protein: CASSLGQSYNSPLHF
CDR3 DNA: TGCGCCAGCAGCTTGGGACAGAGCTATAATTCACCCCTCCACTTT

J gene: TRBJ2-1
V gene: TRBV6-1
clone size: -
D gene: TRBD1
CDR3 protein: CASSGGQGSYNEQFF
CDR3 DNA: TGTGCCAGCAGTGGAGGACAGGGCTCCTACAATGAGCAGTTCTTC

J gene: TRBJ2-7
V gene: TRBV28
clone size: few
D gene: TRBD1
CDR3 protein: CASNTGGIYEQYF
CDR3 DNA: TGTGCCAGCAATACAGGGGGCATATACGAGCAGTACTTC

J gene: TRBJ2-3
V gene: TRBV9
clone size: -
D gene: TRBD1
CDR3 protein: CASSGQGEEDTQYF
CDR3 DNA: TGTGCCAGCTCCGGACAGGGGGAGGAAGATACGCAGTATTTT

J gene: TRBJ1-1
V gene: TRBV11-1
clone size: few
D gene: -
CDR3 protein: CASSLVGAMGRLNTEAFF
CDR3 DNA: TGTGCCAGCAGCTTAGTTGGGGCTATGGGCAGACTGAACACTGAAGCTTTCTTT

J gene: TRBJ1-2
V gene: TRBV6-1
clone size: few
D gene: -
CDR3 protein: CASFPGSNYGYTF
CDR3 DNA: TGTGCCAGCTTTCCGGGGTCTAACTATGGCTACACCTTC

J gene: TRBJ1-4
V gene: TRBV9
clone size: few
D gene: -
CDR3 protein: CASSALLGATNEKLFF
CDR3 DNA: TGTGCCAGCAGCGCCCTGTTAGGAGCAACTAATGAAAAACTGTTTTTT

J gene: TRBJ2-1
V gene: TRBV27
clone size: -
D gene: TRBD1
CDR3 protein: CASRTTTGTASYNEQFF
CDR3 DNA: TGTGCCAGCAGGACTACCACCGGGACAGCGTCCTACAATGAGCAGTTCTTC

J gene: TRBJ2-5
V gene: TRBV9
clone size: few
D gene: TRBD2
CDR3 protein: CASSPRTSWETQYF
CDR3 DNA: TGTGCCAGCAGCCCCCGGACTAGCTGGGAGACCCAGTACTTC

J gene: TRBJ1-1
V gene: TRBV9
clone size: -
D gene: -
CDR3 protein: CASSAHLGDMNTEAFF
CDR3 DNA: TGTGCCAGCAGCGCCCACCTGGGAGACATGAACACTGAAGCTTTCTTT

J gene: TRBJ2-2
V gene: TRBV19
clone size: few
D gene: -
CDR3 protein: CASSISRVNTGELFF
CDR3 DNA: TGTGCCAGTAGTATATCCAGGGTTAACACCGGGGAGCTGTTTTTT

J gene: TRBJ2-1
V gene: TRBV28
clone size: -
D gene: -
CDR3 protein: CASSSVGRGKFF
CDR3 DNA: TGTGCCAGCAGTTCCGTTGGGAGGGGGAAGTTCTTC

J gene: TRBJ2-7
V gene: TRBV7-2
clone size: few
D gene: TRBD2
CDR3 protein: CATPGLAGRSSYEQYF
CDR3 DNA: TGTGCCACCCCGGGACTAGCGGGACGGAGCTCCTACGAGCAGTACTTC

J gene: TRBJ2-1
V gene: TRBV7-9
clone size: few
D gene: TRBD2
CDR3 protein: CASSLRRLAGERPYNEQFF
CDR3 DNA: TGTGCCAGCAGCTTAAGGAGACTAGCGGGAGAGAGACCCTACAATGAGCAGTTCTTC

J gene: TRBJ2-7
V gene: TRBV19
clone size: few
D gene: -
CDR3 protein: CASSPGGFYEQYF
CDR3 DNA: TGTGCCAGTAGCCCTGGGGGGTTCTACGAGCAGTACTTC